This TCR beta chain was sequenced for a study of tumor-infiltrating lymphocytes in primary liver carcinoma. Study summary: Through surgical resection, the patients' primary liver carcinoma was treated. The study reported T1-T3 N0M0 tumors spanning 4.2 to 10 cm.

Points on this clonotype: The target antigen is unknown. As the CDR3 is not closed by the conserved phenylalanine or tryptophan, this likely results from a read error.

The germline V and J ends were trimmed by 3 bases and 8 bases, with 8 bases remaining between them. Germline V gives CDR1 MNHEY, CDR2 SVGEGT. The length of the CDR3 is 12 residues. The researchers produced TCR beta cDNA from around 500 ng total RNA with a constant-region primer. Investigators got TCR beta libraries out of three nested multiplex PCR rounds, done with slightly modified ARM-PCR. The first two PCR rounds used TRBV1-TRBV30 primers with a Cbeta primer, about 9 cycles each. One entry per CDR3 protein results from TCRdb running MiXCR on the multiplex PCR reads. The data contain a few hundred thousand distinct CDR3 sequences, nearly 60% of them singletons. Blood RNA came from unsorted whole blood; germline DNA was also extracted. Study-level points and caveats: Blood's top-250-clone fraction was significantly lower than that of tumors (p = 0.039).

The sequencing input was peripheral blood. This TCR was recovered from a woman in her 30s with primary liver carcinoma and hepatitis B virus infection. The chain links TRBV6-2 or TRBV6-3 to TRBJ2-1; D unresolved. The CDR3, as DNA: TGTGCCAGCAGTTATATAGGGTATGAGCAGTTCCTC. Its translation is CASSYIGYEQFL.